These T cell receptor beta chains were read from a single sample in a study of naive and memory T cell subsets. TCRdb ran MiXCR on the UMI-ligation and nested PCR reads and lists one entry per CDR3 protein. The table lists about 160,000 distinct CDR3 sequences, roughly 23% of them singletons. The sample consisted of naive CD4+ T cells from blood. The receptors stem from a human donor in good health. CDR3s include the opening cysteine and the closing phenylalanine or tryptophan. The D gene is left open where the match is weak. Rows may omit the clone size; those that give it use once, few, many or a size class.

j_gene	v_gene	abundance	d_gene	CDR3aa	CDR3nt
TRBJ2-5	TRBV9	-	-	CASSYGRYGETQYF	TGTGCCAGCAGCTACGGTCGATATGGAGAGACCCAGTACTTC
TRBJ2-3	TRBV10-3	many	TRBD2	CAIRTSSTDTQYF	TGTGCCATACGGACTAGCAGCACAGATACGCAGTATTTT
TRBJ1-3	TRBV19	-	-	CASKAPRAGNTIYF	TGTGCCAGCAAAGCCCCCAGGGCTGGAAACACCATATATTTT
TRBJ2-3	TRBV24-1	many	-	CATSDPIRSDTQYF	TGTGCCACCAGTGACCCTATTCGGTCAGATACGCAGTATTTT
TRBJ2-1	TRBV5-1	-	TRBD2	CASSSYARTSGNYNEQFF	TGCGCCAGCAGCTCCTACGCCCGGACTAGCGGAAACTACAATGAGCAGTTCTTC
TRBJ2-1	TRBV7-9	many	-	CASSDRTQFF	TGTGCCAGCAGCGACAGGACCCAGTTCTTC
TRBJ2-7	TRBV27	few	-	CATRYRFHEQYF	TGTGCCACTAGGTACAGGTTCCACGAGCAGTACTTC
TRBJ2-1	TRBV11-3	-	TRBD1	CASSPRDRAYNEQFF	TGTGCCAGCAGCCCCCGGGACAGGGCATACAATGAGCAGTTCTTC
TRBJ2-4	TRBV6-2/TRBV6-3	-	-	CASSPEPSIQYF	TGTGCCAGCAGTCCAGAACCCAGCATTCAGTACTTC
TRBJ2-6	TRBV7-2	few	-	CASSLRGSGGAGANVLTF	TGTGCCAGCAGCTTAAGGGGTTCCGGGGGCGCAGGGGCCAACGTCCTGACTTTC
TRBJ2-3	TRBV28	few	-	CASSLSGIDTQYF	TGTGCCAGCAGTTTATCAGGGATAGATACGCAGTATTTT
TRBJ1-2	TRBV28	-	TRBD1	CASTPPGQGFYGYTF	TGTGCCAGCACCCCTCCGGGACAGGGATTCTATGGCTACACCTTC